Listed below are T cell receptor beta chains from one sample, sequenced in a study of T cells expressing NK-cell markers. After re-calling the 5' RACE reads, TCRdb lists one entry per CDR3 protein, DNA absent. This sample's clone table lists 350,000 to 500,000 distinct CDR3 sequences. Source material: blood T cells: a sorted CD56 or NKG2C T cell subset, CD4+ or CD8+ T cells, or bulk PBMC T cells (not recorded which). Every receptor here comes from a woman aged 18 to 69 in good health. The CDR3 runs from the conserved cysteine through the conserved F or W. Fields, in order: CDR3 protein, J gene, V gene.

CDR3aa: CASSRTPGQGAVEQYF
j_gene: TRBJ2-7
v_gene: TRBV4-2

CDR3aa: CASISSGSEQFF
j_gene: TRBJ2-1
v_gene: TRBV12-3/TRBV12-4

CDR3aa: CAISHGQGDPYEQYF
j_gene: TRBJ2-7
v_gene: TRBV10-3

CDR3aa: CASRDLGLTGELFF
j_gene: TRBJ2-2
v_gene: TRBV27

CDR3aa: CASSRSGGGNEQFF
j_gene: TRBJ2-1
v_gene: TRBV12-3/TRBV12-4

CDR3aa: CSVEVVGNEQFF
j_gene: TRBJ2-1
v_gene: TRBV29-1

CDR3aa: CASSFLGQGAISEQFF
j_gene: TRBJ2-1
v_gene: TRBV11-2

CDR3aa: CSARAGYGGNEQFF
j_gene: TRBJ2-1
v_gene: TRBV20-1

CDR3aa: CASSVSSGAYEQYF
j_gene: TRBJ2-7
v_gene: TRBV5-1

CDR3aa: CASRTQGMTEKLFF
j_gene: TRBJ1-4
v_gene: TRBV19

CDR3aa: CASSPGDGGGNEQFF
j_gene: TRBJ2-1
v_gene: TRBV5-1

CDR3aa: CASSGGLAGDDNEQFF
j_gene: TRBJ2-1
v_gene: TRBV5-4

CDR3aa: CASSGHLGELFF
j_gene: TRBJ2-2
v_gene: TRBV12-3/TRBV12-4

CDR3aa: CASSPQRGGLNEQFF
j_gene: TRBJ2-1
v_gene: TRBV7-3

CDR3aa: CASSFTGTNTEAFF
j_gene: TRBJ1-1
v_gene: TRBV5-6

CDR3aa: CASSSPGRHPLLSTDTQYF
j_gene: TRBJ2-3
v_gene: TRBV6-1

CDR3aa: CASSGPMETQYF
j_gene: TRBJ2-5
v_gene: TRBV11-1

CDR3aa: CASSQGGGDYNEQFF
j_gene: TRBJ2-1
v_gene: TRBV18

CDR3aa: CASSFRAGSDTQYF
j_gene: TRBJ2-3
v_gene: TRBV5-4

CDR3aa: CASSRRFPAETQYF
j_gene: TRBJ2-5
v_gene: TRBV7-3

CDR3aa: CASSLSGAETYEQYF
j_gene: TRBJ2-7
v_gene: TRBV5-1

CDR3aa: CASSESGRLYGYTF
j_gene: TRBJ1-2
v_gene: TRBV25-1

CDR3aa: CASSFQGDLWDEQFF
j_gene: TRBJ2-1
v_gene: TRBV6-2/TRBV6-3

CDR3aa: CASSWIHDRVQTDTQYF
j_gene: TRBJ2-3
v_gene: TRBV7-8

CDR3aa: CSSRDRLNYGYTF
j_gene: TRBJ1-2
v_gene: TRBV20-1

CDR3aa: CASSLGAGGEQYF
j_gene: TRBJ2-7
v_gene: TRBV5-4

CDR3aa: CASSLEQGRAFF
j_gene: TRBJ1-1
v_gene: TRBV12-3/TRBV12-4